This TCR beta chain was sequenced for a study of OX40 agonist ivuxolimab in advanced cancers. Study results and caveats: Partial responders receiving 0.1-3.0 mg/kg showed among the lowest clonal expansion. Researchers did not determine the expanded peripheral T cells' antigen specificity.

Produced via immunoSEQ multiplex PCR; TCRdb's table is partial and in-frame only. The sample records some 50,000 clones, approximately 86% being singletons. The CDR3 is 15 amino acids. The V segment lost 4 bases and the J segment 3 bases; nucleotides outside the gene matches: 5. The germline CDR1 and CDR2 sequences are MGHRA and YSYEKL. This clone was seen once. Antigen: not known. This specimen was CD4+ or CD8+ T cells sorted from blood, taken in a trial of the OX40 agonist ivuxolimab. The chain is built from TRBV4-1 and TRBJ2-1, with 8 bases fitting TRBD1. This clonotype originated in an adult with an advanced solid tumor such as melanoma, head and neck, liver or kidney cancer. The CDR3 protein is CASSPDRGNYNEQFF. The CDR3 DNA sequence: TGCGCCAGCAGCCCCGACAGGGGTAACTACAATGAGCAGTTCTTC.